These 30 T cell receptor beta chains share one sample of origin, sequenced in a study of regulatory T cells in long-lasting Graves disease (dated by TCRdb to the early 2020s). The receptor library was made with multiplex PCR. Sequencing instrument: Illumina HiSeq 4000. To build TCR beta libraries, CDR3 regions were amplified by Arm-PCR using iRepertoire HTBI primers. TCRdb redid the processing of the public reads, applying fastp at Q25 and MiXCR, and retained in-frame beta chains. When rows share a CDR3 protein, they turn into one entry using the most common DNA and genes. The sample table lists about 540,000 distinct CDR3 sequences, roughly 13% of them with a count of one. Roughly a tenth of the sample is in the top ten clones. The sample's time point label, in plain terms: newly diagnosed GD, antithyroid drugs for less than 3 months. For both TCR sequencing and RNA sequencing, RNA was extracted from PBMCs in TRIzol.

The same data also contributed to another study, on T cells in Graves' hyperthyroidism and ophthalmopathy.

The sequencing here drew on peripheral blood mononuclear cells (PBMCs), taken at new diagnosis, from a patient treated with antithyroid drugs. All receptors come from a man aged 30-40 years with Graves disease. Donor details come from another sample of the same person, matched by shared clones.

This clonotype was observed at least ten times. The CDR3 DNA reads TGTGCCATCCGTATGGACAGAATATATGGCTACACCTTC. Translation gives CAIRMDRIYGYTF. The chain has TRBV10-3 and TRBJ1-2, with D perhaps TRBD1 (6 bases). Germline V CDR1 and CDR2: ENHRY, SYGVKD. V was pared by 8 bases and J by 5 bases, with 15 bases between. This CDR3 contains 13 residues.

This clonotype was seen at least ten times. This chain connects TRBV24-1 to TRBJ1-2; D is unclear. The CDR3 consists of 11 residues. V lost 1 base and J 8 bases, leaving 4 bases between the germline ends. Germline-derived CDR1 and CDR2 are KGHDR and SFDVKD. The CDR3 sequence is CATSDFRGYTF. In DNA form, the CDR3 reads TGTGCCACCAGTGATTTTAGGGGCTACACCTTC.

This clonotype was seen at least ten times. The gene calls are TRBV12-5 and TRBJ2-1; 9 bases align to TRBD1. This CDR3 contains 16 residues. Germline V lookup: CDR1 LGHNT, CDR2 FRNRAP. V shed 3 bases and J 5 bases; nucleotides not matched to a gene: 8. The CDR3 DNA sequence: TGTGCTAGTGGTTTCCCCCGACGACAGGGGGACAATGAGCAGTTCTTC. Encoded protein: CASGFPRRQGDNEQFF. The full variable domain, in which reference TRBV12-5 and TRBJ2-1 provide the parts outside the CDR3, is DARVTQTPRHKVTEMGQEVTMRCQPILGHNTVFWYRQTMMQGLELLAYFRNRAPLDDSGMPKDRFSAEMPDATLATLKIQPSEPRDSAVYFCASGFPRRQGDNEQFFGPGTRLTVL.

In this sample, this clonotype turned up many times. V gene TRBV5-5 combines with J gene TRBJ2-5; 11 nucleotides align to TRBD1. The CDR3 contains 16 residues. With V trimmed by 2 bases and J by 3 bases, 6 bases remained unmatched. CDR1 and CDR2 (germline): SGHKS, YYEKEE (reference sequence). The CDR3 spells CASSLSPGQGEETQYF. The CDR3 nucleotides are TGTGCCAGCAGCTTAAGCCCGGGACAGGGGGAAGAGACCCAGTACTTC.

Points on this clonotype: A far larger clone lies a single base away; this is likely a read error. As DNA, the CDR3 is TGTGCCATCAGTGGGAACGGCCCAGGGCTGGGACAAGAGACCCAGTACTTC. As protein: CAISGNGPGLGQETQYF. The chain employs TRBV10-3 and TRBJ2-1, with D possibly matching TRBD1 (5 bases). The J call may be wrong; the DNA end is better matched by TRBJ2-5. CDR1 and CDR2 (germline): ENHRY, SYGVKD. This CDR3 region has 17 residues.

The chain is built from TRBV5-4 and TRBJ2-7, with D unresolved. Trimming took 0 bases from V and 9 from J, leaving 16 bases between them. CDR3 length: 14 residues. CDR1 is SGHNT and CDR2 is YYREEE in the germline V gene (reference sequence). The CDR3 region has the DNA TGTGCCAGCAGCTTGGACCCGATGAGTATCACGCAGTACTTC. This gives the protein CASSLDPMSITQYF.

This clonotype has at least ten counts. The rearrangement links TRBV11-2 to TRBJ2-3, with no clear D. V lost 2 bases to trimming and J lost 4 bases, with 10 bases between them. Germline lookup yields CDR1 SGHAT and CDR2 FQNNGV. This CDR3 comprises 14 residues. The CDR3 region is CASSLYEVPDTQYF. CDR3 coding DNA: TGTGCCAGCAGCTTATATGAGGTCCCAGATACGCAGTATTTT.

This clonotype was counted at least ten times. V is TRBV5-1 and J is TRBJ1-3, with D perhaps matching TRBD1 (6 bases). From germline, CDR1 is SGHRS and CDR2 YFSETQ. The ends were cut back, 1 base at V and 0 bases at J, with 14 bases in the middle. The CDR3 has 17 amino acids. The CDR3 loop reads CASSLRQGSSSGNTIYF. DNA for the CDR3: TGCGCCAGCAGCTTGAGGCAGGGGTCGAGCTCTGGAAACACCATATATTTT.

This clonotype was observed many times. V gene TRBV30 combines with J gene TRBJ2-1; the D is unclear. V shed 5 bases and J shed 9 bases, with 11 bases lying between them. Germline assignment: CDR1 GTSNPN and CDR2 SVGIG (reference sequence). The CDR3 totals 11 residues. CDR3 nucleotide sequence: TGTGCCTGGGGTATTACGGGTGAGCAGTTCTTC. The encoded protein is CAWGITGEQFF. Full variable domain (rest looked up from reference TRBV30 and TRBJ2-1): SQTIHQWPATLVQPVGSPLSLECTVEGTSNPNLYWYRQAAGRGLQLLFYSVGIGQISSEVPQNLSASRPQDRQFILSSKKLLLSDSGFYLCAWGITGEQFFGPGTRLTVL.

This clonotype has more than one count but fewer than ten. The V call is TRBV7-2, the J call TRBJ2-3; D is uncertain. V shed 7 bases and J shed 8 bases, with 16 bases lying between them. The CDR3 length is 13 residues. Looked up from germline, CDR1 is SGHTA and CDR2 is FQGNSA. As DNA, the CDR3 is TGTGCCAGCACCCTATCAAGTGATAGTACGCAGTATTTT. It encodes CASTLSSDSTQYF.

This clonotype was observed many times. The V gene is TRBV5-1, the J gene TRBJ1-1, with 7 bases matching TRBD1. The V gene's germline CDR1 is SGHRS and CDR2 YFSETQ. The V gene end was trimmed by 4 bases and the J gene end by 8 bases; junction bases not matched to a gene: 2. This CDR3 has 11 amino acids. The CDR3 region is CASSRDREAFF. DNA for the CDR3: TGCGCCAGCAGCCGGGACAGAGAAGCTTTCTTT.

In this sample, this clonotype turned up many times. The chain employs TRBV7-9 and TRBJ2-1, with a weak D call TRBD1 (5 bases). Trimming removed 4 bases from V and 8 bases from J, with 9 bases in between. The CDR3 has 12 residues. The germline V gene has CDR1 SEHNR and CDR2 FQNEAQ (reference sequence). The CDR3, as DNA: TGTGCCAGCAGCTCTCAGGGTGATGAGCAGTTCTTC. It codes for CASSSQGDEQFF.

This clonotype was counted many times. This sequence joins TRBV2 and TRBJ2-1; 8 bases line up with TRBD1. This CDR3 comprises 15 residues. Losses at the gene ends were 3 bases for V and 8 bases for J; bases not matched to a gene: 9. Germline-derived CDR1 and CDR2 are SNHLY and FYNNEI. The CDR3 sequence: CASSEGLPGGYEQFF. The CDR3 DNA reads as TGTGCCAGCAGTGAGGGCCTCCCAGGGGGCTATGAGCAGTTCTTC.

This clonotype was found many times. V and J are TRBV7-9 and TRBJ2-1, with a weak D call TRBD2 (5 bases). This CDR3 has 15 amino acids. In germline, CDR1 is SEHNR, CDR2 FQNEAQ (reference sequence). V shed 3 bases and J shed 6 bases, with 15 bases lying between them. CDR3 loop: CASSFPGSIINEQFF. The CDR3 coding sequence is TGTGCCAGCAGCTTCCCGGGATCAATCATCAATGAGCAGTTCTTC.

This clonotype was detected ten times or more. This sequence joins TRBV11-2 and TRBJ1-5; no clear D gene. The germline V and J ends were trimmed by 5 bases and 13 bases, with 15 bases remaining between them. From germline, CDR1 is SGHAT and CDR2 FQNNGV. The CDR3 spans 12 residues. CDR3 DNA sequence: TGTGCCAGCAGCCAAGGCGACGGGAGACAGCATTTT. Its translation is CASSQGDGRQHF.

This clonotype came up many times. This sequence joins TRBV7-9 and TRBJ2-5; possible D gene TRBD1, 6 bases. The CDR3 runs 14 residues. With 8 bases removed from V and 5 bases from J, the gap between germline ends came to 18 bases. CDR1 is SEHNR, CDR2 FQNEAQ, per germline (reference sequence). Written as DNA, the CDR3 is TGTGCCAGCGATGGGGGCTCGGGCGGGGAGACCCAGTACTTC. Translating it yields CASDGGSGGETQYF.

A few counts support this clonotype. The chain uses TRBV20-1 and TRBJ2-1; no clear D. V was clipped by 0 bases and J by 8 bases, with 5 bases between them. Germline values: CDR1 DFQATT, CDR2 SNEGSKA (reference sequence). The CDR3 has 11 residues. CDR3 coding DNA: TGCAGTGCTAGAGACGTTGATGAGCAGTTCTTC. Protein product: CSARDVDEQFF.

In this sample, this clonotype turned up a few times. The chain recombines TRBV4-1 with TRBJ2-1; 10 positions agree with TRBD2. Germline-derived CDR1 and CDR2 are MGHRA and YSYEKL. This CDR3 is built from 17 residues. V was clipped by 4 bases and J by 9 bases; unmatched bases: 15. The CDR3 sequence is CASSRHASGSDPGEQFF. The CDR3 bases are TGCGCCAGCAGCCGGCACGCTAGCGGGAGTGACCCGGGTGAGCAGTTCTTC.

The J gene is TRBJ1-4, the V gene TRBV5-1; 9 bases map to TRBD1. The CDR3 is 14 residues long. Germline V lookup: CDR1 SGHRS, CDR2 YFSETQ. Unmatched junction bases numbered 7, after V lost 5 bases and J lost 8 bases. The CDR3 DNA reads TGCGCCAGCAGTTCCGGGACAGGGCTGGAAAAACTGTTTTTT. As protein: CASSSGTGLEKLFF.

This rearrangement joins TRBV3-1 to TRBJ1-1; a weak D match, TRBD1 (6 bases). CDR1 and CDR2 from the germline V gene are LGHDT and YNNKEL (reference sequence). The CDR3 extends over 13 amino acids. V gave up 1 base and J gave up 8 bases, with 11 bases separating them. The CDR3 coding sequence is TGTGCCAGCAGCCAAGTTAGGGGACAAGAAGCTTTCTTT. Protein: CASSQVRGQEAFF.

This chain links TRBV30 with TRBJ1-2; a possible D gene is TRBD1 (5 bases). V shed 4 bases and J shed 1 base, with 10 bases lying between them. The V gene's germline CDR1 is GTSNPN and CDR2 SVGIG (reference sequence). This CDR3 spans 13 amino acids. The CDR3 protein is CAWNSGINYGYTF. Here the CDR3 DNA reads TGTGCCTGGAACTCAGGGATTAACTATGGCTACACCTTC.

This chain links TRBV29-1 with TRBJ2-4, with no clear D. With 4 bases removed from V and 3 bases from J, the gap between germline ends came to 13 bases. The CDR3 runs 14 residues. From germline, CDR1 is SQVTM and CDR2 ANQGSEA. CDR3 DNA sequence: TGCAGCGTTGGGGCCAGGCTCGACAAAAACATTCAGTACTTC. Protein: CSVGARLDKNIQYF.

This clonotype was recorded many times. This chain uses TRBV30 with TRBJ1-2; D unresolved. The CDR3 is 13 amino acids. The V end was cut by 5 bases, the J end by 0 bases, with 10 bases between. Germline values: CDR1 GTSNPN, CDR2 SVGIG (reference sequence). The CDR3 spells CAWQDEANYGYTF. CDR3 coding DNA: TGTGCCTGGCAAGATGAAGCTAACTATGGCTACACCTTC. Complete variable domain (other parts from reference TRBV30 and TRBJ1-2): SQTIHQWPATLVQPVGSPLSLECTVEGTSNPNLYWYRQAAGRGLQLLFYSVGIGQISSEVPQNLSASRPQDRQFILSSKKLLLSDSGFYLCAWQDEANYGYTFGSGTRLTVV.

This clonotype has at least ten counts. The rearrangement joins TRBV7-2 to TRBJ2-1; 9 bases are a match to TRBD2. CDR1 and CDR2 (germline): SGHTA, FQGNSA. The CDR3 extends over 17 amino acids. J lost 4 bases, V lost 0 bases, and 7 bases had no gene match. The CDR3 DNA sequence: TGTGCCAGCAGCTTAGCGGCGGGAGGGCCAGGTTACAATGAGCAGTTCTTC. Translated, it gives CASSLAAGGPGYNEQFF.

This clonotype was seen at least ten times. The chain is built from TRBV11-1 and TRBJ2-3; 11 bases fit TRBD2. This CDR3 region has 16 residues. Germline trimming cut 2 bases from V and 1 base from J; bases unmatched to any gene: 2. In germline, CDR1 is SGHAT, CDR2 FQDESV (reference sequence). CDR3 sequence: CASSLLAGGGTDTQYF. The DNA of the CDR3 is TGTGCCAGCAGCTTACTAGCGGGAGGAGGCACAGATACGCAGTATTTT.

The chain carries TRBV3-1 and TRBJ2-2; D is ambiguous. The CDR3 consists of 15 residues. Germline-derived CDR1 and CDR2 are LGHDT and YNNKEL (reference sequence). V was cut by 1 base and J by 6 bases, with 12 bases left in between. DNA for the CDR3: TGTGCCAGCAGCCAAGCGGGTGGGAAGGCCGGGGAGCTGTTTTTT. It codes for CASSQAGGKAGELFF.

This clonotype has a count of ten or more. The CDR3 DNA is TGTGCCAGCAGCTACCAGCGGGGGGGAGCCAAAAACATTCAGTACTTC. It specifies CASSYQRGGAKNIQYF. V gene TRBV7-2 combines with J gene TRBJ2-4, with 10 bases that match TRBD2. With 4 bases clipped from V and 0 bases from J, the junction kept 3 bases outside the gene matches. CDR3 length: 16 residues. Germline CDR1 SGHTA, CDR2 FQGNSA.

Written as DNA, the CDR3 is TGTGCCAGCAGCCCCCCAGGGGGCTTGGGAGAGACCCAGTACTTC. Amino acids: CASSPPGGLGETQYF. The rearrangement joins TRBV7-7 to TRBJ2-5; 8 nucleotides match TRBD1. CDR1 is SSHAT and CDR2 is FNYEAQ in the germline V gene (reference sequence). The CDR3 runs to 15 residues. Unmatched junction bases numbered 9, after V lost 5 bases and J lost 4 bases.

The V and J genes are TRBV7-6 and TRBJ2-3; 11 bases map to TRBD1. The CDR3 totals 14 residues. Looked up from germline, CDR1 is SGHVS and CDR2 is FNYEAQ. V lost 5 bases and J lost 6; bases outside the gene matches: 4. CDR3 DNA sequence: TGTGCCAGCAGCCGGACAGGGGGCAAGGATACGCAGTATTTT. It yields the protein CASSRTGGKDTQYF.

This clonotype was seen at least ten times. The V gene is TRBV12-3 or TRBV12-4, the J gene TRBJ1-4, with D tentatively TRBD1 (6 bases). Trimming removed 5 bases at V and 5 bases at J, with 12 bases between. The CDR3 sequence is 14 residues long. The DNA of the CDR3 is TGTGCCAGCAGTCCCGGGACACCGAATGAAAAACTGTTTTTT. Its translation is CASSPGTPNEKLFF.